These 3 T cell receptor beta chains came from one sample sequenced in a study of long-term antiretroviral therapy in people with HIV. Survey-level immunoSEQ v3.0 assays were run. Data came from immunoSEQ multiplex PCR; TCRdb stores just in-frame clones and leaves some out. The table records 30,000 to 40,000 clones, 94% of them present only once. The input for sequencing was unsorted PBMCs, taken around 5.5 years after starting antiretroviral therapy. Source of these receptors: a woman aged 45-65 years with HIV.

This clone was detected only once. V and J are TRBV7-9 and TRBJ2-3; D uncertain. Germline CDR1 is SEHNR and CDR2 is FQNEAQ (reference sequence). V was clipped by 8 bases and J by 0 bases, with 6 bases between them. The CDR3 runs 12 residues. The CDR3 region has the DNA TGTGCCAGCCACGGGAGCACAGATACGCAGTATTTT. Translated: CASHGSTDTQYF.

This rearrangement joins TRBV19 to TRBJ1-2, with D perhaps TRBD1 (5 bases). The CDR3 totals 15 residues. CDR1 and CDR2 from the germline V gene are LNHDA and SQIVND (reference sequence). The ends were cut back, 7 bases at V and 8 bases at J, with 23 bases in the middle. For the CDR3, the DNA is TGTGCCAGTAAAAGCGCTGACAGTGAGCCTGAGGGCTACACCTTC. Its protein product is CASKSADSEPEGYTF.

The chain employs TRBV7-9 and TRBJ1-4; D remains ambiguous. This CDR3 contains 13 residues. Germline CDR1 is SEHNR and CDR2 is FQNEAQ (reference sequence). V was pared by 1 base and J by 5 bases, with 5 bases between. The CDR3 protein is CASSLGRNEKLFF. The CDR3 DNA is TGTGCCAGCAGCTTAGGACGGAATGAAAAACTGTTTTTT.